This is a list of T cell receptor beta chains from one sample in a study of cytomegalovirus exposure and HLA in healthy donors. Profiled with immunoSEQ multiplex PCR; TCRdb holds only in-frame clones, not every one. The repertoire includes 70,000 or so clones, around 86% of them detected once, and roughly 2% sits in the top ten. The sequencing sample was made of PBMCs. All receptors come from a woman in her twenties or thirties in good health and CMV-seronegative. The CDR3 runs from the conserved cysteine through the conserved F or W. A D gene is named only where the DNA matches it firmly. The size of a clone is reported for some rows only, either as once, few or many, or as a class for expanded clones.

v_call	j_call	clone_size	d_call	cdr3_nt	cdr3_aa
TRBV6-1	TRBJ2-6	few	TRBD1	TGTGCCAGCAACAGGGGCTCTGGGGCCAACGTCCTGACTTTC	CASNRGSGANVLTF
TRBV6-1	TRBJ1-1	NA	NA	TGTGCCAGCAGTGAAGGGGGGGGAGGGACTGAAGCTTTCTTT	CASSEGGGGTEAFF
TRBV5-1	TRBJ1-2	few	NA	TGCGCCAGCAGCTTGTTATTTTATCAGGGAATCGGCTACACCTTC	CASSLLFYQGIGYTF
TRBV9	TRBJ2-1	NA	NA	TGTGCCAGCAGCGTAGATGGGAGGAACTACAATGAGCAGTTCTTC	CASSVDGRNYNEQFF
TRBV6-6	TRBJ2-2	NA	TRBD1	TGTGCCAGCAGTTACTCGGGAGACAGGGACACCGGGGAGCTGTTTTTT	CASSYSGDRDTGELFF
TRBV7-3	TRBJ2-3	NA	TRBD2	TGTGCCAGCAGCCCCCCGGGGGGTGGTGGCACAGATACGCAGTATTTT	CASSPPGGGGTDTQYF
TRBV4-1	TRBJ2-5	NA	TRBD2	TGCGCCAGCAGCCTTCTAGCGGGAGGACGGGAGACCCAGTACTTC	CASSLLAGGRETQYF
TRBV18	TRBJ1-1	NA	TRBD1	TGTGCCAGCTCACCTCTTCAACCGGGACAGTACACTGAAGCTTTCTTT	CASSPLQPGQYTEAFF
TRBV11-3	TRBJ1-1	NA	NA	TGTGCCAGCAGCTCATCGGGGTTGAACACTGAAGCTTTCTTT	CASSSSGLNTEAFF
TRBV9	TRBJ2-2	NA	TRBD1	TGTGCCAGCAGCCTGGACAGGGGTTGGGCCGGGGAGCTGTTTTTT	CASSLDRGWAGELFF
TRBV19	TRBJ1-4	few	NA	TGTGCCAGTAGTGGGCTTCTCCAGGCAAATGAAAAACTGTTTTTT	CASSGLLQANEKLFF
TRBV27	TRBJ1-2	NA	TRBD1	TGTGCCAGTAGAACAGGGGACTATGGCTACACCTTC	CASRTGDYGYTF
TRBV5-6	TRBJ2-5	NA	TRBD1	TGTGCCAGCAGCTGGGACAGGGGAGGAGAGACCCAGTACTTC	CASSWDRGGETQYF
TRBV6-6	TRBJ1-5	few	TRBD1	TGTGCCAGCAGTTACAGAGGGGGCAGCAATCAGCCCCAGCATTTT	CASSYRGGSNQPQHF
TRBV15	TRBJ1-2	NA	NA	TGTGCCACCAGCAGAGTATTGGGGGCGTCTGTAAGTTTGGATGGCTACACCTTC	CATSRVLGASVSLDGYTF